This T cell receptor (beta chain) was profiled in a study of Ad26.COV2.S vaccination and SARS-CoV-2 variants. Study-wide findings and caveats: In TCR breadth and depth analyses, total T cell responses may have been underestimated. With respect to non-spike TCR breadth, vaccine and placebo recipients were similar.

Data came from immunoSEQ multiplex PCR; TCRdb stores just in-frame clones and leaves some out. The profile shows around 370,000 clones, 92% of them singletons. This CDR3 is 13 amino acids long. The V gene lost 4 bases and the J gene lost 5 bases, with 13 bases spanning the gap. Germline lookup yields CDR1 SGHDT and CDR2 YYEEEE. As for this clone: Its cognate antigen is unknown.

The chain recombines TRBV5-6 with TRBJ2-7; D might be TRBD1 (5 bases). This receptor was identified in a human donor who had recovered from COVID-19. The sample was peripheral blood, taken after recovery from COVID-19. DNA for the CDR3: TGTGCCAGCAGCGTGACAGAGAGTGACGAGCAGTACTTC. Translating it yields CASSVTESDEQYF.